These T cell receptor beta chains were read from a single sample in a study of blood T cell repertoires in COVID-19. The table came from immunoSEQ multiplex PCR; TCRdb's copy has only in-frame clones and leaves some out. The sample shows 210,000 or so clones, 85% to 90% of them seen only once. The sequenced sample consisted of peripheral blood. The receptor set was obtained from a woman aged 50 to 60 with acute or convalescent COVID-19. Each CDR3 is given with its conserved first and last residue. D genes are given only for firm matches. Clone size is shown for a subset of rows, as once, few, many or a class of expanded clone.

v_call	clone_size	d_call	j_call	cdr3_nt	cdr3_aa
TRBV29-1	-	-	TRBJ1-1	TGCAGCGCCCTGAGGGCGGGGACTGGGACTGAAGCTTTCTTT	CSALRAGTGTEAFF
TRBV19	-	TRBD2	TRBJ2-3	TGTGCCAGTAGTAAACAGCGGGGGGCGCGCGGGACAGATACGCAGTATTTT	CASSKQRGARGTDTQYF
TRBV5-1	once	-	TRBJ1-1	TGCGCCAGCAGCTTGAGCCGCAACGGGATGAACACTGAAGCTTTCTTT	CASSLSRNGMNTEAFF
TRBV23-1	-	TRBD1	TRBJ1-2	TGCGCCAGCAGTCCTTGGGACAGGGAGGAAACTGGCGGCTACACCTTC	CASSPWDREETGGYTF
TRBV3-1/TRBV3-2	-	TRBD2	TRBJ2-1	TGTGCCAGCAGCCCAAGATCGGGACTAGCGGGAGATTATGAGCAGTTCTTC	CASSPRSGLAGDYEQFF
TRBV3-1/TRBV3-2	-	-	TRBJ2-5	TGTGCCAGCAGCCAAGATTGGCAGGGGGAGACCCAGTACTTC	CASSQDWQGETQYF
TRBV7-8	-	TRBD1	TRBJ2-3	TGTGCCAGCAGCCGACGGACAGGGGGGGGCACAGATACGCAGTATTTT	CASSRRTGGGTDTQYF
TRBV12-3/TRBV12-4	-	-	TRBJ2-1	TGTGCCAGCAGTCCCTTATCGGGGGGCCACATGTTCTTC	CASSPLSGGHMFF
TRBV27	-	-	TRBJ1-2	TGTGCCAGCAAAGCGGGCGTCCTCTATGGCTACACCTTC	CASKAGVLYGYTF
TRBV4-1	-	TRBD1	TRBJ1-2	TGCGCCAGCAGCCAAGCCGGGACAGGGGGCACCACCAACTATGGCTACACCTTC	CASSQAGTGGTTNYGYTF
TRBV5-4	-	TRBD1	TRBJ1-1	TGTGCCAGCAGCTGGCGGAGGGGGCTCGGGGACACTGAAGCTTTCTTT	CASSWRRGLGDTEAFF
TRBV7-2	few	TRBD1	TRBJ1-2	TGTGCCAGCAGCTTAGACAAGACAGGGCTCTTCTATGGCTACACCTTC	CASSLDKTGLFYGYTF
TRBV12-3/TRBV12-4	few	-	TRBJ1-3	TGTGCCAGCAGGACTTATTCTGGAAACACCATATATTTT	CASRTYSGNTIYF
TRBV7-2	-	-	TRBJ2-7	TGTGCCAGCAGCCCCTTGACGGGAGTCTACGAGCAGTACTTC	CASSPLTGVYEQYF
TRBV6-6	-	-	TRBJ2-1	TGTGCCAGCAGTTACTCGTTAGGACTGGTCTACAATGAGCAGTTCTTC	CASSYSLGLVYNEQFF
TRBV11-2	-	-	TRBJ1-4	TGTGCCAGCAGCTTAGGAACAGGGTTCACTAATGAAAAACTGTTTTTT	CASSLGTGFTNEKLFF
TRBV5-6	-	TRBD1	TRBJ2-1	TGTGCCAGCTTGGGGTGGGGACAGGGCTTGTACAATGAGCAGTTCTTC	CASLGWGQGLYNEQFF
TRBV19	-	TRBD1	TRBJ1-2	TGTGCCAGTAGTCCGCAGGGACAGCTTCCTGGCTACACCTTC	CASSPQGQLPGYTF
TRBV4-3	-	-	TRBJ2-1	TGCGCCAGCAGCCTCTTGGGGGGACCCTACAATGAGCAGTTCTTC	CASSLLGGPYNEQFF
TRBV18	-	-	TRBJ1-5	TGTGCCAGCTCCGTACAGGGAGGCAATCAGCCCCAGCATTTT	CASSVQGGNQPQHF
TRBV10-3	few	-	TRBJ1-1	TGTGCCATCAGTGAGGGGAGGGCGGGGAACACTGAAGCTTTCTTT	CAISEGRAGNTEAFF
TRBV27	few	-	TRBJ2-7	TGTGCCAGCAGTTACGCCCGGACAGATTACGAGCAGTACTTC	CASSYARTDYEQYF
TRBV7-6	-	TRBD2	TRBJ2-1	TGTGCCAGCAGCTTAATTAGCGGGGTATACAATGAGCAGTTCTTC	CASSLISGVYNEQFF
TRBV7-9	-	TRBD2	TRBJ2-2	TGTGCCAGCAGCTTAAAGCGGGGGGCTACGAACACCGGGGAGCTGTTTTTT	CASSLKRGATNTGELFF
TRBV11-2	-	-	TRBJ2-1	TGTGCCAGCAGCTTGGGGGCGAATGAGCAGTTCTTC	CASSLGANEQFF
TRBV5-1	-	TRBD2	TRBJ2-3	TGCGCCAGCAGCCAAGCGGGGCTAGCGGTGGATACGCAGTATTTT	CASSQAGLAVDTQYF
TRBV30	once	-	TRBJ2-7	TGTGCCTGGAGGTGGGGAGGAAGGGAGCAGTACTTC	CAWRWGGREQYF
TRBV4-3	-	-	TRBJ1-2	TGCGCCAGCAGCCAAGATTTGGCAGGGTCCTATGGCTACACCTTC	CASSQDLAGSYGYTF
TRBV4-2	-	TRBD1	TRBJ2-2	TGTGCCAGCAGCCAACGACAGGGGAACACCGGGGAGCTGTTTTTT	CASSQRQGNTGELFF
TRBV5-4	-	TRBD1	TRBJ2-6	TGTGCCAGCAGCGCGGGACAGGACTCTGGGGCCAACGTCCTGACTTTC	CASSAGQDSGANVLTF
TRBV7-9	-	-	TRBJ2-3	TGTGCCAGCAGCTACAGTCTTAGCACAGATACGCAGTATTTT	CASSYSLSTDTQYF
TRBV21-1	-	-	TRBJ2-3	TGTGCCAGCAGCAAAGCGCGCCCTGTTTTAGGGCCGGGACTAGCGGGTGACCCCACAGATACGCAGTATTTT	CASSKARPVLGPGLAGDPTDTQYF